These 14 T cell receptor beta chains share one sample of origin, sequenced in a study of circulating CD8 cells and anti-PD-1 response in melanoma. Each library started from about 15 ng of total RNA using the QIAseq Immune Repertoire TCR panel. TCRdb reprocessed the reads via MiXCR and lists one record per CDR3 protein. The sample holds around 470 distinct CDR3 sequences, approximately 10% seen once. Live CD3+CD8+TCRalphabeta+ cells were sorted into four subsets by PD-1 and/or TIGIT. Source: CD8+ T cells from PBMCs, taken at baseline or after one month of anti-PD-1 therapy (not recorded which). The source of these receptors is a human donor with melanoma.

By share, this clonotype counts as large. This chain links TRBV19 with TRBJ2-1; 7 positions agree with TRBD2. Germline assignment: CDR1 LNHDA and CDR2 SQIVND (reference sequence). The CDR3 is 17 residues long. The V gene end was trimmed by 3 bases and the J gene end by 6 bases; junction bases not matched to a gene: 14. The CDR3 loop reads CASSMGPPGLSLNEQFF. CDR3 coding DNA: TGTGCCAGTAGTATGGGACCCCCGGGACTATCTCTCAATGAGCAGTTCTTC.

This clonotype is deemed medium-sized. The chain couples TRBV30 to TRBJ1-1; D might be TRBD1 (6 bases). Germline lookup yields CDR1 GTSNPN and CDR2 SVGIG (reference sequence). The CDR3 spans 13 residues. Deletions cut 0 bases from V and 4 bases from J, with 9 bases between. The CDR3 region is CAWSVQGATEAFF. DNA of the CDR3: TGTGCCTGGAGTGTACAGGGCGCCACTGAAGCTTTCTTT. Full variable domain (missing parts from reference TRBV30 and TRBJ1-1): SQTIHQWPATLVQPVGSPLSLECTVEGTSNPNLYWYRQAAGRGLQLLFYSVGIGQISSEVPQNLSASRPQDRQFILSSKKLLLSDSGFYLCAWSVQGATEAFFGQGTRLTVV.

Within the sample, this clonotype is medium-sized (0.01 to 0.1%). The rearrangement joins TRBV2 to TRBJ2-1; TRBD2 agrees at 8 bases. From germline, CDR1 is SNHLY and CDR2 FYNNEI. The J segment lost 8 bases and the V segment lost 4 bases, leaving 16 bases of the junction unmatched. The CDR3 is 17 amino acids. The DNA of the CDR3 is TGTGCCAGCAGTGTGAAAGCGGGACGGGACGGGAGGGATGAGCAGTTCTTC. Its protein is CASSVKAGRDGRDEQFF.

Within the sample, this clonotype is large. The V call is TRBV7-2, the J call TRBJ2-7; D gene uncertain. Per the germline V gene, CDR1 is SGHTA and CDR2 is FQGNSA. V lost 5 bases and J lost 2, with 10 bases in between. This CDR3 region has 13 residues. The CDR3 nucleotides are TGTGCCAGCAGCCTCGACACAGCCTACGAGCAGTACTTC. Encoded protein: CASSLDTAYEQYF. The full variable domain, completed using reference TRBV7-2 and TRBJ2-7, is GAGVSQSPSNKVTEKGKDVELRCDPISGHTALYWYRQSLGQGLEFLIYFQGNSAPDKSGLPSDRFSAERTGGSVSTLTIQRTQQEDSAVYLCASSLDTAYEQYFGPGTRLTVT.

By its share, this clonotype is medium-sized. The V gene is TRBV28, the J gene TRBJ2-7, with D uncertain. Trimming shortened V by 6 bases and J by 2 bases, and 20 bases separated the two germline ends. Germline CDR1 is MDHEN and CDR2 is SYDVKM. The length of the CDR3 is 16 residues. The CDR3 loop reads CASSNTGMDRPYEQYF. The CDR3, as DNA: TGTGCCAGCAGCAACACTGGGATGGACCGTCCCTACGAGCAGTACTTC.

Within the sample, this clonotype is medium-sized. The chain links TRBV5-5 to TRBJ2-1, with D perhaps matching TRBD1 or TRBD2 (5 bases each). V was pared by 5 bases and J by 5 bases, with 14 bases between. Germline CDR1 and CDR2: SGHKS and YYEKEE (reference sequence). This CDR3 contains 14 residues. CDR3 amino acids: CASSSGTTNNEQFF. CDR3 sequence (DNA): TGTGCCAGCAGTTCCGGGACGACCAACAATGAGCAGTTCTTC. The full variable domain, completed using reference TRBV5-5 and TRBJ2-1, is DAGVTQSPTHLIKTRGQQVTLRCSPISGHKSVSWYQQVLGQGPQFIFQYYEKEERGRGNFPDRFSARQFPNYSSELNVNALLLGDSALYLCASSSGTTNNEQFFGPGTRLTVL.

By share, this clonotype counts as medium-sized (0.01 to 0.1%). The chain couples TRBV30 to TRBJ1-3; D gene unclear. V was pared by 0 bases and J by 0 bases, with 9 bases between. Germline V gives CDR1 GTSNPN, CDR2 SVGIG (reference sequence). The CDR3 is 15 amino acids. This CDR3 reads CAWSVIGSSGNTIYF. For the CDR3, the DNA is TGTGCCTGGAGTGTAATCGGAAGCTCTGGAAACACCATATATTTT.

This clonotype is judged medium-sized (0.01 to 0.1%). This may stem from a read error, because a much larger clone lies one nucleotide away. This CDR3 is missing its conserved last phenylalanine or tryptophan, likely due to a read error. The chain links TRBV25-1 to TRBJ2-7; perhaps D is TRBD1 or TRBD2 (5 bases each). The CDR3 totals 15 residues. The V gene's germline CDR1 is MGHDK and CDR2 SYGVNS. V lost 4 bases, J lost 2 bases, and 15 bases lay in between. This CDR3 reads CASSATGTRPYEQYL. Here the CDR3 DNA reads TGTGCCAGCAGTGCAACCGGGACGCGTCCCTACGAGCAGTACCTC.

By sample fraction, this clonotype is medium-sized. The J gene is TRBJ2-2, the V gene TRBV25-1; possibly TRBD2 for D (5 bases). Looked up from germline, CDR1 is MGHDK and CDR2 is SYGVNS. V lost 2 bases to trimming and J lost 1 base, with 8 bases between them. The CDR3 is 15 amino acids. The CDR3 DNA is TGTGCCAGCAGTGAAAACGAGGGGAACACCGGGGAGCTGTTTTTT. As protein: CASSENEGNTGELFF.

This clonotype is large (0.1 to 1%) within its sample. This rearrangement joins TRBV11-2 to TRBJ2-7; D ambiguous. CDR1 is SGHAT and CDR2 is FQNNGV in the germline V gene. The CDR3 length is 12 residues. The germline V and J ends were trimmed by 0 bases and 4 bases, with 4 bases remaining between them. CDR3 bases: TGTGCCAGCAGCTTAGAAGGGTACGAGCAGTACTTC. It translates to CASSLEGYEQYF.

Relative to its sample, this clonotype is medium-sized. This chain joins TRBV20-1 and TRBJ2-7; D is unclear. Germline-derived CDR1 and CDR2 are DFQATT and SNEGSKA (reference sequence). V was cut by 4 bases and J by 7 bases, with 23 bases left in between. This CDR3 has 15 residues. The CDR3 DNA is TGCAGTGCTACCCCCGTGACGCGGATGGTCGGAGAGCAGTACTTC. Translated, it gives CSATPVTRMVGEQYF.

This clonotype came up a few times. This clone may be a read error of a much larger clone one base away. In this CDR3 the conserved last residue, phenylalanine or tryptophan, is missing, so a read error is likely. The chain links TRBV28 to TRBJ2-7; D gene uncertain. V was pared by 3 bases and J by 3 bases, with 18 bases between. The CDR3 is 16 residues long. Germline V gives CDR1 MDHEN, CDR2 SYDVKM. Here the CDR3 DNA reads TGTGCCAGCAGTTTCGCCCTGACTTACCCGAGCTACGAGCAGTACTCC. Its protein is CASSFALTYPSYEQYS.

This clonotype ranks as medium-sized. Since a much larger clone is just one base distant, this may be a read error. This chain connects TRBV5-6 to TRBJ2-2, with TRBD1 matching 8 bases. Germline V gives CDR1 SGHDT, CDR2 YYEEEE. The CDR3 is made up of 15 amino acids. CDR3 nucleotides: TGTGCCAGCAGCTTGGTACAGGGGGACACCGGGGAGCTGTCTTTT. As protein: CASSLVQGDTGELSF.

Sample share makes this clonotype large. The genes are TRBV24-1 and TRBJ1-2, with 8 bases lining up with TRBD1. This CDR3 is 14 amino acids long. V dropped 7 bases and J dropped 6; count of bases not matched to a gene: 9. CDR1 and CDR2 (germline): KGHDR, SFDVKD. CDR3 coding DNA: TGTGCCACCAGGGCCGGGACAGGAGATGATGGCTACACCTTC. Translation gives CATRAGTGDDGYTF.